These 5 T cell receptor beta chains were sequenced from one sample in a study of T-cell reconstitution after alpha-beta-depleted transplantation in children. Unique molecular identifiers were used in preparing the TCRbeta library. TCRdb re-called the PCR reads with MiXCR, one entry per CDR3 protein. The sample shows about 590,000 distinct CDR3 sequences, 10% to 15% of them seen only once. The input for sequencing was PBMCs, mostly from graft donor cells, taken 360 days after TCRalphabeta/CD19-depleted stem cell transplant. All receptors derive from a male patient between 5 and 17 years old who had a stem cell transplant for acute myeloid leukemia, so the T cells may come from the graft donor.

There are a few counts of this clonotype. The chain is built from TRBV11-2 and TRBJ2-1; D is undetermined. The CDR3 extends over 14 amino acids. CDR1 is SGHAT and CDR2 is FQNNGV in the germline V gene. V lost 5 bases to trimming and J lost 2 bases, with 10 bases between them. CDR3 in DNA: TGTGCCAGCAGCGCCCCCCGGGCCTACAATGAGCAGTTCTTC. This translates into CASSAPRAYNEQFF.

This clonotype was found a few times. The chain links TRBV7-8 to TRBJ2-7; D perhaps matches TRBD2 (6 bases). Germline V CDR1 and CDR2: SGHVS, FQNEAQ. V dropped 1 base and J dropped 0 bases, with 19 bases sitting between them. CDR3 length: 18 amino acids. The CDR3 region has the DNA TGTGCCAGCAGCTTAGTGACTAGTCACTCTTTGAGCTCCTACGAGCAGTACTTC. Its translation: CASSLVTSHSLSSYEQYF.

This clonotype showed up many times. DNA of the CDR3: TGCAGCGTTGAAGAACGGACAGGGGTCTCCTACAATGAGCAGTTCTTC. Translated: CSVEERTGVSYNEQFF. The gene calls are TRBV29-1 and TRBJ2-1; TRBD1 matches at 9 bases. CDR1 and CDR2 (germline): SQVTM, ANQGSEA. V trimming: 0 bases; J trimming: 0 bases; junction bases outside the gene matches: 3. The CDR3 is made up of 16 amino acids.

There are a few counts of this clonotype. The junction and the germline gene differ at one end; a read error may be behind it. The gene calls are TRBV6-2 or TRBV6-3 and TRBJ2-2; 8 bases agree with TRBD1. The CDR3 has 16 amino acids. CDR1 and CDR2 from the germline V gene are MNHEY and SVGEGT. Here the CDR3 DNA reads TGTGCCAGCAGATACTTACAGGGGGGGAACACCGGGGAGCTGTTTTTT. This gives the protein CASRYLQGGNTGELFF.

Ten or more counts support this clonotype. The chain uses TRBV29-1 and TRBJ2-7; D may be TRBD1 or TRBD2 (5 bases each). V was cut by 4 bases and J by 9 bases, with 16 bases left in between. CDR3 length: 12 residues. Germline assignment: CDR1 SQVTM and CDR2 ANQGSEA. CDR3 nucleotide sequence: TGCAGCGTTGTCGGGGACCGGTTTTGGCAGTACTTC. Translation gives CSVVGDRFWQYF.